The rows below give T cell receptor beta chains drawn from one sample of a study of blood T cell repertoires in COVID-19. TCRdb's table, derived via immunoSEQ multiplex PCR, lists solely in-frame clones and lacks some. The top ten hold over 20% of the sample, which has about 130,000 clones, over 75% seen once. Material: peripheral blood. These receptors were taken from an elderly woman with acute or convalescent COVID-19. CDR3s include the opening cysteine and the closing phenylalanine or tryptophan. The D gene is left open where the match is weak. The size of a clone is reported for some rows only, either as once, few or many, or as a class for expanded clones.

>TRBV28|TRBD2|.|TRBJ2-5
TGTGCCAGCATCCCAGCGGGGGGGATCCAAGAGACCCAGTACTTC
CASIPAGGIQETQYF
>TRBV3-1/TRBV3-2|.|once|TRBJ1-1
TGTGCCAGCAGCCGGGCACAGGGTAACACTGAAGCTTTCTTT
CASSRAQGNTEAFF
>TRBV7-8|TRBD1|.|TRBJ1-5
TGTGCCAGCAGCTTAGAGGGACAGGGGGGGAATCAGCCCCAGCATTTT
CASSLEGQGGNQPQHF
>TRBV14|.|once|TRBJ1-4
TGTGCCAGCAGCCCCTTGGGTGGAGGATCCGGGCCGCACTTT
CASSPLGGGSGPHF
>TRBV7-3|TRBD1|.|TRBJ1-2
TGTGCCAGCAGCTTAACTACCGGAACAGGGGATGGCTACACCTTC
CASSLTTGTGDGYTF
>TRBV5-1|.|few|TRBJ1-1
TGCGCCAGCAGCTTTACAGGGCCCGCTGAAGCTTTCTTT
CASSFTGPAEAFF
>TRBV19|.|.|TRBJ2-2
TGTGCCAGTTGGACATCGAACACCGGGGAGCTGTTTTTT
CASWTSNTGELFF
>TRBV5-1|TRBD1|.|TRBJ1-1
TGCGCCAGCAGCCGAGACAGGGGAGGCAACACTGAAGCTTTCTTT
CASSRDRGGNTEAFF
>TRBV6-2/TRBV6-3|TRBD2|once|TRBJ2-7
TGTGCCAGCAGTTGGACTAGCGGGGCCTACGAGCAGTACTTC
CASSWTSGAYEQYF
>TRBV28|.|.|TRBJ2-2
TGTGCCAGCAGTTTAGGGTACAGGGTCCCCGGGGAGCTGTTTTTT
CASSLGYRVPGELFF
>TRBV12-3/TRBV12-4|.|.|TRBJ2-4
TGTGCCAGCAGTTTGTTGGGAGAAAACATTCAGTACTTC
CASSLLGENIQYF
>TRBV9|.|.|TRBJ1-5
TGTGCCAGCAGCGGAGGCCTCGCCCCGACAGGACAGCCCCAGCATTTT
CASSGGLAPTGQPQHF
>TRBV2|.|.|TRBJ1-1
TGTGCCAGCAGTGCCGGGTACGATGAAGCTTTCTTT
CASSAGYDEAFF
>TRBV12-3/TRBV12-4|.|.|TRBJ2-5
TGTGCCAGCAGAGGGGGTGGAGAGACCCAGTACTTC
CASRGGGETQYF
>TRBV2|.|.|TRBJ2-5
TGTGCCAGCAAGGGCGGCCGTCTAGCGACCCAGTACTTC
CASKGGRLATQYF
>TRBV4-3|.|few|TRBJ1-6
TGCGCCAGCAGCCAGGGGGGGGGTTTTTCACCCCTCCACTTT
CASSQGGGFSPLHF
>TRBV7-9|.|.|TRBJ1-2
TGTGCCAGCAGCCAGGGCGGGGGGTCTGTCTATGGCTACACCTTC
CASSQGGGSVYGYTF
>TRBV11-2|.|few|TRBJ1-1
TGTGCCAGCAGCTTAGATGGACAATTCGGTGAAGCTTTCTTT
CASSLDGQFGEAFF
>TRBV27|TRBD1|.|TRBJ2-5
TGTGCCAGCAGCCGAAACAGGGGGCGAGCAGAGACCCAGTACTTC
CASSRNRGRAETQYF
>TRBV28|.|once|TRBJ1-1
TGTGCCAGCACTCGACCCGACAGGCCGGCCGAAGCTTTCTTT
CASTRPDRPAEAFF
>TRBV5-1|TRBD1|.|TRBJ2-3
TGCGCCAGCAGCTTGGGACAGGGAGATACGCAGTATTTT
CASSLGQGDTQYF